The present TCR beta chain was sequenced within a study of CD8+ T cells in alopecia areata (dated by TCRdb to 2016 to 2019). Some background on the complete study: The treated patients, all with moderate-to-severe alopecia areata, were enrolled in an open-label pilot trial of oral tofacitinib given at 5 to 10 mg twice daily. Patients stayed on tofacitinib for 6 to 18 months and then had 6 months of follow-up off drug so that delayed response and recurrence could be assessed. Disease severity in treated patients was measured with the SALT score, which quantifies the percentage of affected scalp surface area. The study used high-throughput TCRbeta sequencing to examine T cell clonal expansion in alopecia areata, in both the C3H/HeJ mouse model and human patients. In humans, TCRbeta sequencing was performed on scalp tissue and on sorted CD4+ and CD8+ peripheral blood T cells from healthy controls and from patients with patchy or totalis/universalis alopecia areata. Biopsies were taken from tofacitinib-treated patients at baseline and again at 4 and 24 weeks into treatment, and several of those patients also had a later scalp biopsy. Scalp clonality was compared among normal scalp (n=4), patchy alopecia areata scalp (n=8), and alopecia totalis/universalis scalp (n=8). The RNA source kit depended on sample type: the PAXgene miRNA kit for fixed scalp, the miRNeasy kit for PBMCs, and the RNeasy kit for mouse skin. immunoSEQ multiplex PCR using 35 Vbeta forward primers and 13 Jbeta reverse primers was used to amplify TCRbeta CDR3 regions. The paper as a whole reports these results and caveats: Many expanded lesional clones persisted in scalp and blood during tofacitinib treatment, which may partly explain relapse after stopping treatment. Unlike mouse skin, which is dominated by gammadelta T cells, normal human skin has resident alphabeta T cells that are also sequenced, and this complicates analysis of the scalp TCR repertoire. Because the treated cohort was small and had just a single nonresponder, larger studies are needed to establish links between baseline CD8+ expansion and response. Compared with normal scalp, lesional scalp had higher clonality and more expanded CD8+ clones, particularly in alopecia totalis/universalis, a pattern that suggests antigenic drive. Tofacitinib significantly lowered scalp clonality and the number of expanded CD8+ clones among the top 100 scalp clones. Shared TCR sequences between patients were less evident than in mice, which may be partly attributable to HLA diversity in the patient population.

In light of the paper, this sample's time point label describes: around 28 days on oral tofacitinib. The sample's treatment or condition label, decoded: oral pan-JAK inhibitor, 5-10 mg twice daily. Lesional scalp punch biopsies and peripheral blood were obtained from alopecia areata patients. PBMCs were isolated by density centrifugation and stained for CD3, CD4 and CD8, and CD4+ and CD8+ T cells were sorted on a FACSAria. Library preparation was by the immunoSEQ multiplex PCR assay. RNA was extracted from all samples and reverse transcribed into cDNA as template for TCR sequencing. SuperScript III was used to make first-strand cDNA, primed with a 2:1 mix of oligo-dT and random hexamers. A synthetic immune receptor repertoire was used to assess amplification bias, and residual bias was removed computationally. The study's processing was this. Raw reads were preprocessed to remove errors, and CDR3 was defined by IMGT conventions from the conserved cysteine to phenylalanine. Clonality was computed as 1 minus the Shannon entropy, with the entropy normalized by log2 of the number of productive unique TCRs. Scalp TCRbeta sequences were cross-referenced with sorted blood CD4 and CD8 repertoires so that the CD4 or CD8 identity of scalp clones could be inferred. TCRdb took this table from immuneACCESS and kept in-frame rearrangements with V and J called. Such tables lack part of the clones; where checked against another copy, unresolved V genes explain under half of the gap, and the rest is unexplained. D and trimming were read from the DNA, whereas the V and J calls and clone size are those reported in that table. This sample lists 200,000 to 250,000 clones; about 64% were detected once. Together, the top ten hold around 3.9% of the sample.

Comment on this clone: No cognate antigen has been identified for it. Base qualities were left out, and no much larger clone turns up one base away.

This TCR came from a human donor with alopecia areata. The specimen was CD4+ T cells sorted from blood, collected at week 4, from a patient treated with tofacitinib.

The nucleotides are TGTGCCAGCTCACCAGTTGTCGGGGGGACTAACACCGGGGAGCTGTTTTTT. It is translated as CASSPVVGGTNTGELFF. The V and J segments used are TRBV18 and TRBJ2-2; 7 central bases correspond to TRBD2. CDR1 and CDR2 (KGHSH, LQKENI) derive from the germline V gene. The CDR3 spans 17 residues, from the cysteine through the phenylalanine. Left in the record is the CDR3 DNA by itself, 51 bases read in frame from the first base. Here V drops 2 bases and J drops 2 bases, and the junction holds 8 bases not matched to any gene. This CDR3, with the reference TRBV18 and TRBJ2-2 proteins standing in past its ends, gives the full variable domain NAGVMQNPRHLVRRRGQEARLRCSPMKGHSHVYWYRQLPEEGLKFMVYLQKENIIDESGMPKERFSAEFPKEGPSILRIQQVVRGDSAAYFCASSPVVGGTNTGELFFGEGSRLTVL.